These 11 T cell receptor beta chains originate from one sample sequenced in a study of blood T cell repertoires in COVID-19. The assay was immunoSEQ multiplex PCR, and TCRdb's table has in-frame clones only and misses some. The sample gives about 160,000 clones, roughly 82% of which show up once; around 7% is in the top ten. The sequenced material came from peripheral blood. Every receptor here comes from a woman aged 40 to 55 with COVID-19, enrolled during active disease.

This clone has a handful of counts. The chain carries TRBV7-2 and TRBJ1-2; D not resolved. The CDR3 totals 13 residues. Germline V gene data show CDR1 as SGHTA and CDR2 as FQGNSA. The V and J ends lost 5 bases and 0 bases respectively, with 7 bases between them. The CDR3 loop reads CASSPQTNYGYTF. The CDR3 DNA reads as TGTGCCAGCAGCCCACAGACTAACTATGGCTACACCTTC. The variable domain in full, completed from reference TRBV7-2 and TRBJ1-2, reads GAGVSQSPSNKVTEKGKDVELRCDPISGHTALYWYRQSLGQGLEFLIYFQGNSAPDKSGLPSDRFSAERTGGSVSTLTIQRTQQEDSAVYLCASSPQTNYGYTFGSGTRLTVV.

A few counts support this clone. This chain joins TRBV19 and TRBJ1-1, with TRBD1 as a possible D gene (5 bases). The CDR3 contains 15 residues. Trimming took off 1 base at V and 0 bases at J, with 9 bases between the two ends. From germline, CDR1 is LNHDA and CDR2 SQIVND (reference sequence). The CDR3 loop reads CASSIGAGMNTEAFF. In nucleotides, the CDR3 is TGTGCCAGTAGTATAGGGGCAGGGATGAACACTGAAGCTTTCTTT.

The V and J genes are TRBV29-1 and TRBJ2-3; TRBD1 might be the D (6 bases). The V gene lost 6 bases and the J gene lost 4 bases, with 11 bases spanning the gap. CDR3 size: 12 residues. Germline V lookup: CDR1 SQVTM, CDR2 ANQGSEA. The CDR3 here is CSVGGRSDTQYF. The CDR3, as DNA: TGCAGCGTAGGGGGAAGATCAGATACGCAGTATTTT.

J is TRBJ2-2 and V is TRBV6-4, with TRBD2 matching 11 bases. CDR1 and CDR2 (germline): MRHNA, SNTAGT. This CDR3 contains 16 residues. J gave up 7 bases and V 8 bases, and 12 bases lay outside the gene matches. The CDR3 bases are TGTGCCAGCCGAATGTTAGCGGGAGGGCCTATCGGGGAGCTGTTTTTT. This encodes CASRMLAGGPIGELFF.

The chain carries TRBV18 and TRBJ2-1; tentatively, D is TRBD1 (6 bases). With 2 bases removed from V and 0 bases from J, the gap between germline ends came to 29 bases. The CDR3 totals 22 residues. Germline lookup yields CDR1 KGHSH and CDR2 LQKENI. CDR3 sequence (DNA): TGTGCCAGCTCACCATTCCCGGGACAAAGGGGCCGAATTCCGAGCTCCTACAATGAGCAGTTCTTC. This encodes CASSPFPGQRGRIPSSYNEQFF.

The CDR3 DNA follows: TGTGCTAGTGGTTCCCCGGGGGGCGGGGGGTCCACCACTGAAGCTTTCTTT. Amino acids: CASGSPGGGGSTTEAFF. The rearrangement links TRBV12-5 to TRBJ1-1; TRBD1 is a possible D gene (6 bases). V was cut by 4 bases and J by 4 bases, with 22 bases left in between. Germline CDR1 is LGHNT and CDR2 is FRNRAP. The CDR3 runs to 17 residues.

The chain couples TRBV10-2 to TRBJ2-7; TRBD2 matches at 8 bases. The ends lost 6 bases at V and 2 bases at J; junction bases unmatched: 6. This CDR3 has 14 residues. Germline V gene data show CDR1 as WSHSY and CDR2 as SAAADI. The chain's CDR3 is CASREELAAYEQYF. The CDR3 nucleotides are TGCGCCAGCAGAGAAGAACTAGCGGCCTACGAGCAGTACTTC.

CDR3 amino acids: CASSLQGLRGYTF. The CDR3 DNA follows: TGTGCCAGCAGCTTGCAGGGGCTTAGGGGCTACACCTTC. The chain couples TRBV7-9 to TRBJ1-2; D might be TRBD1 (6 bases). Germline V lookup: CDR1 SEHNR, CDR2 FQNEAQ (reference sequence). The CDR3 contains 13 residues. V was cut by 3 bases and J by 8 bases, with 13 bases left in between.

The rearrangement uses TRBV7-9 and TRBJ2-5; D is undetermined. CDR3 length: 13 amino acids. Trimming removed 2 bases at V and 9 bases at J, with 13 bases between. Looked up from germline, CDR1 is SEHNR and CDR2 is FQNEAQ (reference sequence). The chain's CDR3 is CASSLPPKMAQYF. DNA for the CDR3: TGTGCCAGCAGCTTACCGCCTAAGATGGCCCAGTACTTC. Full variable domain (remainder filled in from reference TRBV7-9 and TRBJ2-5): DTGVSQNPRHKITKRGQNVTFRCDPISEHNRLYWYRQTLGQGPEFLTYFQNEAQLEKSRLLSDRFSAERPKGSFSTLEIQRTEQGDSAMYLCASSLPPKMAQYFGPGTRLLVL.

The chain combines TRBV6-6 with TRBJ1-1, with a weak D call TRBD1 (6 bases). Trimming removed 5 bases at V and 5 bases at J, with 12 bases between. The CDR3 runs 13 residues. The germline CDR1 and CDR2 sequences are MNHNY and SVGAGI (reference sequence). The CDR3 region has the DNA TGTGCCAGCAGTCAAAGGGGGGGGACTGAAGCTTTCTTT. This translates into CASSQRGGTEAFF.

V gene TRBV30 combines with J gene TRBJ2-1; TRBD2 is a possible D gene (5 bases). This CDR3 region has 12 residues. Germline-derived CDR1 and CDR2 are GTSNPN and SVGIG (reference sequence). The V end was cut by 4 bases, the J end by 5 bases, with 9 bases between. The chain's CDR3 is CAWNPGNNEQFF. CDR3 DNA: TGTGCCTGGAACCCGGGGAACAATGAGCAGTTCTTC.